This record covers a single TCR beta chain. Its antigen is not identified. This record comes from a study of radiotherapy plus CTLA-4 blockade in lung cancer. The study's findings and limits: Early blood T cell clone dynamics, with interferon-beta, were reported to best predict response. Blood TCR clones of tumor origin expanded after radiotherapy plus ipilimumab.

Only in-frame clones appear in the TCRdb table, and some are missing; sequencing was by immunoSEQ multiplex PCR. The sample has tens of thousands of clones, approximately 76% seen once. Participants had chemo-refractory metastatic non-small-cell lung cancer and were treated with focal radiation plus ipilimumab CTLA-4 blockade. In germline, CDR1 is LNHDA, CDR2 SQIVND (reference sequence). Losses at the gene ends were 3 bases for V and 2 bases for J; bases not matched to a gene: 3. The CDR3 runs to 15 residues. The chain combines TRBV19 with TRBJ2-1; 8 bases are shared with TRBD2. Sequencing used peripheral blood, obtained from a patient treated with radiotherapy plus ipilimumab. This clonotype originated in a human donor with non-small cell lung cancer whose response to radiotherapy plus ipilimumab could not be evaluated. Some clones in this sample may be carry-over from other donors' samples. The CDR3 coding sequence is TGTGCCAGTAGTATCGGACTAGCTCCCTACAATGAGCAGTTCTTC. Translating gives CASSIGLAPYNEQFF.